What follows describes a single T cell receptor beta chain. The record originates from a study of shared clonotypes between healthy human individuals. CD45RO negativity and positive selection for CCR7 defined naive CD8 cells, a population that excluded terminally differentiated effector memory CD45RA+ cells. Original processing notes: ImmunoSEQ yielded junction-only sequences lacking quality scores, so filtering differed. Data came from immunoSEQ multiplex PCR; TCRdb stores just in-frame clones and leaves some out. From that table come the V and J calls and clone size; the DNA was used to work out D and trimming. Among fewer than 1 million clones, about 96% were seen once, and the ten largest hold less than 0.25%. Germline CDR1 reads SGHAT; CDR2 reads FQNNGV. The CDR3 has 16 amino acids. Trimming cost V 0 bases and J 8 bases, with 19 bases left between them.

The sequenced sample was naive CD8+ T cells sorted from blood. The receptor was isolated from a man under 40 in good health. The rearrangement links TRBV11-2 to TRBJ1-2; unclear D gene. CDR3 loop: CASSLDHFTELGGYTF. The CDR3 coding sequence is TGTGCCAGCAGCTTAGATCATTTTACGGAACTGGGCGGCTACACCTTC.